This is a list of T cell receptor beta chains from one sample in a study of identical twins. TCRdb processed the 5' RACE reads anew with MiXCR; each CDR3 protein has one entry. Here the sample spans 200,000 to 250,000 distinct CDR3 sequences, 6.5% being singletons. These data also formed part of another study, on T cells expressing NK-cell markers.

Sequenced sample: CD8+ T cells sorted from blood. These receptors were taken from a woman aged 18-35 years in good health. The CDR3 runs from the conserved cysteine through the conserved F or W. Fields, in order: V gene, clone size, D gene, J gene, CDR3 protein, CDR3 DNA. The D gene is left open where the match is weak. Clone size, where shown, is once, few, many, or a class for clones that have expanded.

V gene: TRBV14
clone size: few
D gene: TRBD1
J gene: TRBJ1-1
CDR3 protein: CASSPGGRGYEAFF
CDR3 DNA: TGTGCCAGCAGCCCAGGGGGAAGGGGGTATGAAGCTTTCTTT

V gene: TRBV7-9
clone size: -
D gene: -
J gene: TRBJ2-6
CDR3 protein: CASSPPFSGANVLTF
CDR3 DNA: TGTGCCAGCAGCCCACCGTTTTCCGGGGCCAACGTCCTGACTTTC

V gene: TRBV7-2
clone size: -
D gene: TRBD1
J gene: TRBJ1-1
CDR3 protein: CASSNTGGNTEAFF
CDR3 DNA: TGTGCCAGCAGCAACACAGGGGGGAACACTGAAGCTTTCTTT

V gene: TRBV6-2/TRBV6-3
clone size: few
D gene: -
J gene: TRBJ2-7
CDR3 protein: CASSYFGTYEQYF
CDR3 DNA: TGTGCCAGCAGTTACTTTGGGACCTACGAGCAGTACTTC

V gene: TRBV9
clone size: many
D gene: -
J gene: TRBJ2-3
CDR3 protein: CASSPPAGGAGFSTDTQYF
CDR3 DNA: TGTGCCAGCAGCCCCCCCGCCGGAGGAGCGGGCTTTAGCACAGATACGCAGTATTTT

V gene: TRBV4-1
clone size: many
D gene: -
J gene: TRBJ1-1
CDR3 protein: CASSQGDSLNTEAFF
CDR3 DNA: TGCGCCAGCAGCCAAGGGGACTCCCTTAACACTGAAGCTTTCTTT

V gene: TRBV28
clone size: many
D gene: -
J gene: TRBJ2-5
CDR3 protein: CASTQTQETQYF
CDR3 DNA: TGTGCCAGCACCCAGACCCAAGAGACCCAGTACTTC

V gene: TRBV2
clone size: -
D gene: -
J gene: TRBJ2-7
CDR3 protein: CASSVLLYEQYF
CDR3 DNA: TGTGCCAGCAGTGTTCTGTTATACGAGCAGTACTTC

V gene: TRBV27
clone size: -
D gene: -
J gene: TRBJ2-2
CDR3 protein: CASSLLFTGAGAGELFF
CDR3 DNA: TGTGCCAGCAGTTTATTGTTCACGGGGGCGGGGGCCGGGGAGCTGTTTTTT

V gene: TRBV12-3/TRBV12-4
clone size: few
D gene: -
J gene: TRBJ2-7
CDR3 protein: CASSDEDSPHTYEQYF
CDR3 DNA: TGTGCCAGCAGTGATGAGGACAGCCCCCACACCTACGAGCAGTACTTC

V gene: TRBV20-1
clone size: -
D gene: -
J gene: TRBJ2-7
CDR3 protein: CSARRPITLRGYEQYF
CDR3 DNA: TGCAGTGCTAGAAGACCAATCACGTTGCGAGGCTACGAGCAGTACTTC

V gene: TRBV6-1
clone size: -
D gene: -
J gene: TRBJ2-1
CDR3 protein: CASKLSSGFLEQFF
CDR3 DNA: TGTGCCAGCAAACTCAGTTCCGGGTTCCTAGAGCAGTTCTTC

V gene: TRBV7-9
clone size: few
D gene: TRBD1
J gene: TRBJ1-4
CDR3 protein: CASSLEPGQDNEKLFF
CDR3 DNA: TGTGCCAGCAGCTTAGAACCGGGACAGGATAATGAAAAACTGTTTTTT

V gene: TRBV7-9
clone size: -
D gene: TRBD2
J gene: TRBJ2-1
CDR3 protein: CASSSTSGSLGNEQFF
CDR3 DNA: TGTGCCAGCAGCTCCACTAGCGGCTCGTTAGGGAATGAGCAGTTCTTC

V gene: TRBV12-3/TRBV12-4
clone size: -
D gene: -
J gene: TRBJ2-3
CDR3 protein: CASSSIGMGDTDTQYF
CDR3 DNA: TGTGCCAGCAGTTCGATCGGGATGGGAGACACAGATACGCAGTATTTT

V gene: TRBV11-2
clone size: -
D gene: -
J gene: TRBJ2-6
CDR3 protein: CASSYGSVPSSGANVLTF
CDR3 DNA: TGTGCCAGCAGCTACGGGTCAGTTCCAAGCTCTGGGGCCAACGTCCTGACTTTC

V gene: TRBV5-5
clone size: -
D gene: -
J gene: TRBJ2-7
CDR3 protein: CASSPPWGTEQYF
CDR3 DNA: TGTGCCAGCAGCCCGCCGTGGGGCACTGAGCAGTACTTC

V gene: TRBV20-1
clone size: -
D gene: TRBD2
J gene: TRBJ2-1
CDR3 protein: CSATLAGIYNEQFF
CDR3 DNA: TGCAGTGCTACTCTAGCGGGGATCTACAATGAGCAGTTCTTC

V gene: TRBV2
clone size: many
D gene: TRBD2
J gene: TRBJ2-1
CDR3 protein: CASRRGGSSYNEQFF
CDR3 DNA: TGTGCCAGCAGGCGGGGGGGGAGCTCCTACAATGAGCAGTTCTTC

V gene: TRBV27
clone size: many
D gene: TRBD2
J gene: TRBJ2-1
CDR3 protein: CASGAGGTNEQFF
CDR3 DNA: TGTGCCAGCGGGGCGGGAGGTACCAATGAGCAGTTCTTC

V gene: TRBV25-1
clone size: -
D gene: -
J gene: TRBJ2-7
CDR3 protein: CASSDGDFSYEQYF
CDR3 DNA: TGTGCCAGCAGTGACGGGGACTTTTCCTACGAGCAGTACTTC

V gene: TRBV12-3/TRBV12-4
clone size: -
D gene: TRBD1
J gene: TRBJ2-7
CDR3 protein: CASSTGPGGFYEQYF
CDR3 DNA: TGTGCCAGCAGCACGGGGCCAGGGGGCTTCTACGAGCAGTACTTC

V gene: TRBV6-2/TRBV6-3
clone size: many
D gene: -
J gene: TRBJ2-2
CDR3 protein: CASRPLDTGELFF
CDR3 DNA: TGTGCCAGCAGGCCCCTTGACACCGGGGAGCTGTTTTTT

V gene: TRBV4-1
clone size: many
D gene: TRBD1
J gene: TRBJ1-2
CDR3 protein: CASSQLQGARGYTF
CDR3 DNA: TGCGCCAGCAGCCAGTTACAGGGGGCGCGTGGCTACACCTTC

V gene: TRBV12-3/TRBV12-4
clone size: many
D gene: -
J gene: TRBJ2-1
CDR3 protein: CATSGVNEQFF
CDR3 DNA: TGTGCCACCTCCGGGGTCAATGAGCAGTTCTTC

V gene: TRBV25-1
clone size: few
D gene: -
J gene: TRBJ1-5
CDR3 protein: CASSYRGDQPQHF
CDR3 DNA: TGTGCCAGCAGTTACCGGGGAGATCAGCCCCAGCATTTT

V gene: TRBV4-1
clone size: -
D gene: -
J gene: TRBJ2-7
CDR3 protein: CASSQGGDGYEQYF
CDR3 DNA: TGCGCCAGCAGCCAAGGGGGGGACGGCTACGAGCAGTACTTC

V gene: TRBV5-1
clone size: many
D gene: -
J gene: TRBJ2-7
CDR3 protein: CASSSYLDRDEQYF
CDR3 DNA: TGCGCCAGCAGCTCTTACCTGGACCGCGACGAGCAGTACTTC

V gene: TRBV14
clone size: many
D gene: -
J gene: TRBJ2-5
CDR3 protein: CASSRGIRETQYF
CDR3 DNA: TGTGCCAGTAGCCGAGGGATTCGGGAGACCCAGTACTTC

V gene: TRBV6-5
clone size: few
D gene: -
J gene: TRBJ2-7
CDR3 protein: CASSYSRAHEQYF
CDR3 DNA: TGTGCCAGCAGTTACTCGAGAGCACACGAGCAGTACTTC

V gene: TRBV3-1
clone size: few
D gene: TRBD2
J gene: TRBJ2-3
CDR3 protein: CASSQDRSSGLGNTQYF
CDR3 DNA: TGTGCCAGCAGCCAAGATCGAAGCTCGGGACTAGGCAATACGCAGTATTTT

V gene: TRBV7-9
clone size: few
D gene: -
J gene: TRBJ1-1
CDR3 protein: CASSPTRRGVGSEAFF
CDR3 DNA: TGTGCCAGCAGCCCGACTCGGCGCGGGGTGGGTTCTGAAGCTTTCTTT

V gene: TRBV12-3/TRBV12-4
clone size: many
D gene: -
J gene: TRBJ1-4
CDR3 protein: CASSSGTSTEKLFF
CDR3 DNA: TGTGCCAGCAGTTCCGGGACATCGACTGAAAAACTGTTTTTT